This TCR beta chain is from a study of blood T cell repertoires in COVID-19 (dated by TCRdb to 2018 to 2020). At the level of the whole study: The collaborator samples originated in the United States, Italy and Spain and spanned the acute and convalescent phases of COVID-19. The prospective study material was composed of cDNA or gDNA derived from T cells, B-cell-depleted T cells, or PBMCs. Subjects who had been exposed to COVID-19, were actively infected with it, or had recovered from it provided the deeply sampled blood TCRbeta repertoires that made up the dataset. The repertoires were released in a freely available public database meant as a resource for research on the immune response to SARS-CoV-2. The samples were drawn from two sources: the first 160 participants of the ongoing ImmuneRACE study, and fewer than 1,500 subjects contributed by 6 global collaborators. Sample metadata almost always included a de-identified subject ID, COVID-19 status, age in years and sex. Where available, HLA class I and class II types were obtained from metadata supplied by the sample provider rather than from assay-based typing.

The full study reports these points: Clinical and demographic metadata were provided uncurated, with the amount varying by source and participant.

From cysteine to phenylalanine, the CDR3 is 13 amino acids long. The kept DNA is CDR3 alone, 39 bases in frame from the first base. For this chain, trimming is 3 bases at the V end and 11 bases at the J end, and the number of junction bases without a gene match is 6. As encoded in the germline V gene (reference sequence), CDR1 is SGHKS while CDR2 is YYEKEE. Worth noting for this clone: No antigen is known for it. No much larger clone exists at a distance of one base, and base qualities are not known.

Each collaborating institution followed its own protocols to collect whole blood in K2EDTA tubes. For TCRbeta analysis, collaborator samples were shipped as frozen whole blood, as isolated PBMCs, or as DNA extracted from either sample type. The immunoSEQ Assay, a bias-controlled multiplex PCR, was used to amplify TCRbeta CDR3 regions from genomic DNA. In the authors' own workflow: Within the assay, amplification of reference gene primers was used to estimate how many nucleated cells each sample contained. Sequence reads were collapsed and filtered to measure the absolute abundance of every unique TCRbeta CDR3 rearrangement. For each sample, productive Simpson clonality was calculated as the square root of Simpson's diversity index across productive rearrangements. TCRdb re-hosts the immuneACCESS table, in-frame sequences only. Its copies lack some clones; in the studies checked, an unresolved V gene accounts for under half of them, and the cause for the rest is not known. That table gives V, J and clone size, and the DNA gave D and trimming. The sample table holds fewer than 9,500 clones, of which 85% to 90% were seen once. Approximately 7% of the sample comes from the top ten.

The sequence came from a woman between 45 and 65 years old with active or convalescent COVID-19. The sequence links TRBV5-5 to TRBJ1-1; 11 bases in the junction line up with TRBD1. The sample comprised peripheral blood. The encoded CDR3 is CASSSSRDRGAFF. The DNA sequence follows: TGTGCCAGCAGCTCCTCACGGGACAGGGGGGCTTTCTTT.